This TCR beta chain was profiled in a study of blood T cell repertoires in COVID-19. Study-level background: Spain, Italy and the United States supplied samples that represented acute and convalescent COVID-19. Sample material is recorded as cDNA or gDNA derived from T cells, B-cell-depleted T cells, or PBMCs.

This CDR3 has 12 amino acids. V was pared by 4 bases and J by 6 bases, with 8 bases between. Per the germline V gene, CDR1 is SGHDT and CDR2 is YYEEEE. Per the authors' pipeline: Quantification of nucleated cells was approximated via reference gene primer amplification. Using immunoSEQ multiplex PCR, the repertoire was profiled, and TCRdb retains in-frame clones only, with some absent. The V and J calls and the clone size are those of that table, but D and trimming were determined from the DNA. The table lists about 170,000 clones, approximately 90% of them singletons. The source of this sequence is a man aged 45-65 years who had recovered from COVID-19. Specimen: peripheral blood. V and J are TRBV5-6 and TRBJ2-1; maybe TRBD2 (5 bases). CDR3 region: CASSRLPNEQFF. Here the CDR3 DNA reads TGTGCCAGCAGCAGACTACCCAATGAGCAGTTCTTC.